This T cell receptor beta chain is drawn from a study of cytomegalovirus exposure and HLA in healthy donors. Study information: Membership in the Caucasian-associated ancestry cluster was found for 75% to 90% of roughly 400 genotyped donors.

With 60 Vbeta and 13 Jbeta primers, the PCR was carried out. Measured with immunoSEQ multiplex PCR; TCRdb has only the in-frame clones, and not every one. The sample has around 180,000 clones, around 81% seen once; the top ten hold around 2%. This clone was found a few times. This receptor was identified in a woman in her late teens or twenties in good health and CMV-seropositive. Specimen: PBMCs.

In nucleotides, the CDR3 is TGTGCCAGCAGCTTAGCGGTCACCGACTTATATGGCTACACCTTC. It is translated as CASSLAVTDLYGYTF. The V and J genes are TRBV11-1 and TRBJ1-2; no reliable D call. V dropped 0 bases and J dropped 5 bases, with 13 bases sitting between them. The CDR3 contains 15 residues. Germline-derived CDR1 and CDR2 are SGHAT and FQDESV (reference sequence).